The source of this TCR beta chain is a study of cytomegalovirus exposure and HLA in healthy donors. Trimming removed 5 bases from V and 4 bases from J, with 15 bases in between. This CDR3 spans 15 amino acids. Germline V lookup: CDR1 SGHRS, CDR2 YFSETQ. With respect to this clone: Its antigen remains unknown.

General study results and limits: Specificity for CMV antigens was confirmed in vitro for a few of the CMV-associated chains. The classifier reportedly diagnosed cytomegalovirus status with high sensitivity and specificity.

Measured with immunoSEQ multiplex PCR; TCRdb has only the in-frame clones, and not every one. Of about 63,000 clones in the sample, roughly 90% were seen once. The donors were members of the validation cohort, which comprised 100 to 150 subjects and was separate from the first cohort of about 700 subjects. The sequenced sample consisted of PBMCs. This sequence joins TRBV5-1 and TRBJ2-2, with a tentative D call TRBD2 (7 bases). The TCR was taken from a woman aged 18-30 years in good health and CMV-seronegative. CDR3 residues: CASRRAGEGTGELFF. The CDR3 DNA reads TGCGCCAGCAGGCGCGCAGGGGAGGGCACCGGGGAGCTGTTTTTT.